These T cell receptor beta chains were read from a single sample in a study of T-cell reconstitution after alpha-beta-depleted transplantation in children. TCRdb reprocessed the PCR reads via MiXCR and lists one record per CDR3 protein. The table lists 250,000 or so distinct CDR3 sequences, more than 20% of them singletons. The material was PBMCs, mostly from graft donor cells, obtained 360 days after TCRalphabeta/CD19-depleted stem cell transplant. The source is a female patient aged 2-10 years who had a stem cell transplant for congenital amegakaryocytic thrombocytopenia, so the T cells may come from the graft donor. The conserved cysteine and the conserved F or W are not part of the CDR3 here. D genes are given only for firm matches. A row's size may be missing; if present it is once, few, many or a size class.

d_call,v_call,clone_size,j_call,cdr3_aa
-,TRBV27,-,TRBJ2-7,ASAGGTFYEQY
-,TRBV12-3/TRBV12-4,-,TRBJ2-1,ASSPQSSYNEQF
-,TRBV20-1,-,TRBJ1-2,SARKFSGVYGYT
-,TRBV7-8,-,TRBJ2-1,ASSSGVVDNEQF
TRBD2,TRBV7-9,-,TRBJ2-3,ASRQLAGGTSDTQY
-,TRBV18,-,TRBJ2-7,ASSRYRSYEQY
TRBD1,TRBV11-2,few,TRBJ2-5,ASSFGQGETQY
-,TRBV5-6,-,TRBJ1-2,ASSLVGTPYGYT
-,TRBV3-1,many,TRBJ2-5,ASSQWGAQETQY
TRBD1,TRBV7-9,-,TRBJ1-4,ASSADRGPLGEKLF
TRBD1,TRBV27,-,TRBJ1-1,ASSLMGTGVRAF